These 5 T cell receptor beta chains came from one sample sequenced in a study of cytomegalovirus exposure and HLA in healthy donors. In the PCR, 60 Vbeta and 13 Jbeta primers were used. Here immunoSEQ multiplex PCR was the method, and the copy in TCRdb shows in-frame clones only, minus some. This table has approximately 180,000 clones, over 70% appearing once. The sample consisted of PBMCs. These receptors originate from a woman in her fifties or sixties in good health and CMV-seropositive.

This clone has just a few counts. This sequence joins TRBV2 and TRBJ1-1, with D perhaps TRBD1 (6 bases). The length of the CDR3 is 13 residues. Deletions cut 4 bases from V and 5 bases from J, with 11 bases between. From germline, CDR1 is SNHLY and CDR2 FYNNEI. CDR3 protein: CASSAGGETEAFF. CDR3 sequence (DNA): TGTGCCAGCAGTGCGGGGGGCGAGACTGAAGCTTTCTTT.

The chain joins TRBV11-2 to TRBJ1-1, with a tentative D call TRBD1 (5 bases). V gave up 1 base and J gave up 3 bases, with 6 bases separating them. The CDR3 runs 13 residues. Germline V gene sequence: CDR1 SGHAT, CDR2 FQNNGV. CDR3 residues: CASSLGRDTEAFF. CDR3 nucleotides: TGTGCCAGCAGCTTAGGCAGGGACACTGAAGCTTTCTTT.

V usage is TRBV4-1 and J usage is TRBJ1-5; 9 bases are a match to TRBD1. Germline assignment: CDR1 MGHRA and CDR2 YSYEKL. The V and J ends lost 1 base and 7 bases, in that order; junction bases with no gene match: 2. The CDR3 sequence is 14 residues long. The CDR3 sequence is CASSQGDRVQPQHF. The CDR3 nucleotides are TGCGCCAGCAGCCAAGGGGACAGGGTCCAGCCCCAGCATTTT.

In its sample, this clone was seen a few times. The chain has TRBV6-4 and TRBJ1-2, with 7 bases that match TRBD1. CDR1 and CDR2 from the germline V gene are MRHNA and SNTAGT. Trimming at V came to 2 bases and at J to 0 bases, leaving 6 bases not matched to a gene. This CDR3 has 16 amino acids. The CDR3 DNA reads TGTGCCAGCAGTGACAGTTGGGACAGCCCTAACTATGGCTACACCTTC. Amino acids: CASSDSWDSPNYGYTF.

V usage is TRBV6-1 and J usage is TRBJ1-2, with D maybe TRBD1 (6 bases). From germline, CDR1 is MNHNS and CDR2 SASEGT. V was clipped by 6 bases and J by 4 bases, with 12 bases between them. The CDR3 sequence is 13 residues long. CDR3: CASSRDRFYGYTF. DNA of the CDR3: TGTGCCAGCAGCCGAGACAGGTTCTATGGCTACACCTTC.